This T cell receptor beta chain came from a study of blood T cell repertoires in COVID-19. Trimming stripped 1 base from V and 9 bases from J, with 19 bases between. CDR1 is LGHDT and CDR2 is YNNKEL in the germline V gene (reference sequence). The CDR3 totals 17 residues. The table came from immunoSEQ multiplex PCR; TCRdb's copy has only in-frame clones and leaves some out. The sample consists of around 300,000 clones, around 90% of them appearing once. This sequence joins TRBV3-1 (or the pseudogene TRBV3-2) and TRBJ1-6; a possible D gene is TRBD1 (6 bases). The specimen was peripheral blood. The source of this sequence is a man between 50 and 59 years old with acute or convalescent COVID-19. The chain's CDR3 is CASSQGATGLVGSPLHF. CDR3 DNA: TGTGCCAGCAGCCAAGGAGCGACAGGACTTGTTGGTTCACCCCTCCACTTT.